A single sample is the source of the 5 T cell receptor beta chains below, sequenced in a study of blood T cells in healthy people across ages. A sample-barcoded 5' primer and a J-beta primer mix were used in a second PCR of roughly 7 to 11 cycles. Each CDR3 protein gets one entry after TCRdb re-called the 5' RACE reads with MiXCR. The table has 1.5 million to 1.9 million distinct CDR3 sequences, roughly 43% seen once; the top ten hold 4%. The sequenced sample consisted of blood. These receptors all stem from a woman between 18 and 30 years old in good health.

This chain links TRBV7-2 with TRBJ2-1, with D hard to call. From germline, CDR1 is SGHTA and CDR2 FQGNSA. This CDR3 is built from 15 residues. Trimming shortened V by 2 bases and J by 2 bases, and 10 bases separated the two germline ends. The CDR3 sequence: CASSLLGRPYNEQFF. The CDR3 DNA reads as TGTGCCAGCAGCTTATTAGGCAGGCCCTACAATGAGCAGTTCTTC.

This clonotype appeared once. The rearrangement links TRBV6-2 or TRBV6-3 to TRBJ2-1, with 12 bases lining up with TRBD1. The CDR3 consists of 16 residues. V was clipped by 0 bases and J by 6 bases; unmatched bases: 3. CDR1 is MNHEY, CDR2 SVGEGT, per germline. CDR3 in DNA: TGTGCCAGCAGTTACTCCCGGGACAGGGGGCCCAATGAGCAGTTCTTC. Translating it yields CASSYSRDRGPNEQFF.

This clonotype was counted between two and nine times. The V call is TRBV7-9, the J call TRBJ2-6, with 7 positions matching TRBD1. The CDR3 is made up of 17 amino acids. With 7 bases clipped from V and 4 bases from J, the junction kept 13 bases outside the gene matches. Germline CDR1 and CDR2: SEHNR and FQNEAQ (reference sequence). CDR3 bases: TGTGCCAGCATCCAGGACAGGTTCTCTCTGGGGGCCAACGTCCTGACTTTC. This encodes CASIQDRFSLGANVLTF. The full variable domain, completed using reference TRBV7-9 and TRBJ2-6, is DTGVSQNPRHKITKRGQNVTFRCDPISEHNRLYWYRQTLGQGPEFLTYFQNEAQLEKSRLLSDRFSAERPKGSFSTLEIQRTEQGDSAMYLCASIQDRFSLGANVLTFGAGSRLTVL.

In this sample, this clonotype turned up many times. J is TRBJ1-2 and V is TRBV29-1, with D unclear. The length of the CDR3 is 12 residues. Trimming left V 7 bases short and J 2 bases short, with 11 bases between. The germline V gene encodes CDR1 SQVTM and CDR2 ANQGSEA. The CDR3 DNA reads TGCAGCGCGAGGGAGCGAAACTATGGCTACACCTTC. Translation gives CSARERNYGYTF.

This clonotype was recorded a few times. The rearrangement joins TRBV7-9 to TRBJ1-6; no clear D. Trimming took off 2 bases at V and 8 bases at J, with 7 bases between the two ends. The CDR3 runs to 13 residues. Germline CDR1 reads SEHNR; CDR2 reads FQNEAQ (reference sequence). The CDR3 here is CASSLFGDSPLHF. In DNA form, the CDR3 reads TGTGCCAGCAGCTTATTTGGAGATTCACCCCTCCACTTT.